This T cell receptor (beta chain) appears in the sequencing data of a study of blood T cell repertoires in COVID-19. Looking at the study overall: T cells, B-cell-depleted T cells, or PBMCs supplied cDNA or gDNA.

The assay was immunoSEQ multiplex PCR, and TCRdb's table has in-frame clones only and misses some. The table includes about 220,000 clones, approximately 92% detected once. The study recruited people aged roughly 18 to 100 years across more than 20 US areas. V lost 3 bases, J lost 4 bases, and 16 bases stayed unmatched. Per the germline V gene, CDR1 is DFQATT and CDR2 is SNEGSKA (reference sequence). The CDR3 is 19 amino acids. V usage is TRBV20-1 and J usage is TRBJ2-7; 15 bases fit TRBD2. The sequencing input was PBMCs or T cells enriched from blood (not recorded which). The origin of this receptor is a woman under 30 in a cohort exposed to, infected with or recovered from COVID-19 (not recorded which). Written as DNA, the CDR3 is TGCAGTGCTAGTACAAAGGGAGGACTAGCGGGGGGGGAGAGTTACGAGCAGTACTTC. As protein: CSASTKGGLAGGESYEQYF.